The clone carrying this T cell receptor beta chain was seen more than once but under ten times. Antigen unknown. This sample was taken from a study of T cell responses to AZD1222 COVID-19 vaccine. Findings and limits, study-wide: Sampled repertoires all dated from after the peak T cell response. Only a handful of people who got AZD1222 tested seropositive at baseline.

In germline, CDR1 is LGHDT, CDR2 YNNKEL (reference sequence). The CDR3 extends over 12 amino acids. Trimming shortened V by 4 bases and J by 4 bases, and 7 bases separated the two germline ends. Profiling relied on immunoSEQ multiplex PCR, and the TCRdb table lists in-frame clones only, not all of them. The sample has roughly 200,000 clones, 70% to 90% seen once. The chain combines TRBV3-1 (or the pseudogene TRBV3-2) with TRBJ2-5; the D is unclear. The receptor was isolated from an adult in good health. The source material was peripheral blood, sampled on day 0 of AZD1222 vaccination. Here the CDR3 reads CASSPHPETQYF. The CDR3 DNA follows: TGTGCCAGCAGCCCGCATCCAGAGACCCAGTACTTC.